Shown below are 5 T cell receptor beta chains from a single sample sequenced in a study of PD-1 blockade in classical Hodgkin lymphoma. Sequencing was performed with immunoSEQ multiplex PCR; in TCRdb, only in-frame clones are kept and a portion is missing. The sample consists of about 40,000 clones, about 87% of them appearing once. Following autologous stem cell transplantation, relapse occurred in every patient, and exposure to brentuximab vedotin varied. The sample was peripheral blood mononuclear cells (PBMCs), taken at baseline. Every receptor here comes from a human donor with classical Hodgkin lymphoma.

The chain is built from TRBV6-6 and TRBJ2-2, with 13 bases lining up with TRBD2. The CDR3 is 15 residues long. Trimming removed 5 bases from V and 5 bases from J; junction bases left unmatched: 2. From germline, CDR1 is MNHNY and CDR2 SVGAGI (reference sequence). The CDR3 sequence is CASSRTSGSTGELFF. The CDR3, as DNA: TGTGCCAGCAGTCGGACTAGCGGGAGTACCGGGGAGCTGTTTTTT.

The rearrangement links TRBV18 to TRBJ2-2, with D perhaps matching TRBD2 (6 bases). CDR3 size: 14 residues. Germline assignment: CDR1 KGHSH and CDR2 LQKENI. The germline V and J ends were trimmed by 2 bases and 5 bases, with 9 bases remaining between them. The CDR3 DNA reads as TGTGCCAGCTCACCAAGGCGGGATACCGGGGAGCTGTTTTTT. It codes for CASSPRRDTGELFF.

The V gene is TRBV5-5, the J gene TRBJ2-1; no clear D gene. Germline assignment: CDR1 SGHKS and CDR2 YYEKEE (reference sequence). The CDR3 is 15 amino acids. V was pared by 0 bases and J by 1 base, with 8 bases between. The CDR3 nucleotides are TGTGCCAGCAGCTTGGTTCCAGAGTCCTACAATGAGCAGTTCTTC. It is translated as CASSLVPESYNEQFF.

This chain connects TRBV9 to TRBJ1-1, with 9 bases aligning to TRBD1. Per germline, CDR1 SGDLS and CDR2 YYNGEE. Losses at the gene ends were 3 bases for V and 7 bases for J; bases not matched to a gene: 7. The CDR3 is 14 residues long. CDR3 amino acids: CASSADRGAGEAFF. DNA of the CDR3: TGTGCCAGCAGCGCCGACAGGGGGGCGGGTGAAGCTTTCTTT. Combining the CDR3 with reference TRBV9 and TRBJ1-1 gives the whole variable domain DSGVTQTPKHLITATGQRVTLRCSPRSGDLSVYWYQQSLDQGLQFLIQYYNGEERAKGNILERFSAQQFPDLHSELNLSSLELGDSALYFCASSADRGAGEAFFGQGTRLTVV.

This chain uses TRBV4-1 with TRBJ2-2; TRBD1 might be the D (5 bases). The length of the CDR3 is 15 residues. Trimming cost V 1 base and J 4 bases, with 10 bases left between them. Germline-derived CDR1 and CDR2 are MGHRA and YSYEKL. The CDR3 loop reads CASSQVGAITGELFF. The DNA of the CDR3 is TGCGCCAGCAGCCAAGTAGGGGCGATCACCGGGGAGCTGTTTTTT.